Below, 25 T cell receptor beta chains from the same sample are listed, as sequenced in a study of T-cell reconstitution after alpha-beta-depleted transplantation in children. Unique molecular identifiers were used to barcode this TCRbeta library. TCRdb ran MiXCR on the PCR reads and lists one entry per CDR3 protein. Of 280,000 or so distinct CDR3 sequences detected, around a tenth appear once; the ten largest clones hold 23%. The source was peripheral blood, collected 180 days after TCRalphabeta/CD19-depleted stem cell transplant. The receptors here all came from a male patient aged 2-15 years who had a stem cell transplant for chronic granulomatous disease, so the T cells may come from the graft donor.

The table lists this clonotype with many counts. Here the CDR3 DNA reads TGTGCCAGCAGCAAATTTCGGACGCCGCCCCAGCATTTT. As protein: CASSKFRTPPQHF. The V gene is TRBV21-1, the J gene TRBJ1-5. TRBV21-1 is a documented pseudogene. The CDR3 is 13 residues long.

Of note for this clonotype: Being one base from a much bigger clone, this may be a read error. The chain employs TRBV19 and TRBJ2-7; D perhaps matches TRBD1 (5 bases). Trimming removed 3 bases from V and 8 bases from J, with 17 bases in between. The germline gives CDR1 LNHDA, CDR2 SQIVND (reference sequence). This CDR3 is built from 14 residues. The CDR3 DNA reads as TGTGCCAGTAGTATTCAGGGTACGAAGGGCAAGCAGTACTTC. Translated, it gives CASSIQGTKGKQYF.

This clonotype was seen repeatedly, ten times or more. The V call is TRBV18, the J call TRBJ2-4, with no clear D. V was clipped by 2 bases and J by 0 bases, with 17 bases between them. The CDR3 extends over 18 amino acids. Germline CDR1 reads KGHSH; CDR2 reads LQKENI. CDR3 protein: CASSPYQGGYLAKNIQYF. CDR3 sequence (DNA): TGTGCCAGCTCACCATACCAAGGTGGTTACCTAGCCAAAAACATTCAGTACTTC.

Comment on this clonotype: This may come from a read error, since a much larger clone is one base off. The rearrangement uses TRBV5-1 and TRBJ1-2; TRBD1 aligns across 8 bases. Germline V gives CDR1 SGHRS, CDR2 YFSETQ. This CDR3 region has 14 residues. V lost 3 bases to trimming and J lost 7 bases; unmatched junction nucleotides: 8. CDR3 loop: CASSSVATGAGYTF. CDR3 in DNA: TGCGCCAGCAGCTCCGTCGCGACAGGGGCTGGCTACACCTTC.

Comment on this clonotype: This may stem from a read error, because a much larger clone lies one nucleotide away. This CDR3 fails to terminate in the conserved phenylalanine or tryptophan, so it likely reflects a read error. The chain uses TRBV20-1 and TRBJ2-3, with D uncertain. Trimming left V 6 bases short and J 6 bases short, with 7 bases between. This CDR3 comprises 10 residues. Germline CDR1 DFQATT, CDR2 SNEGSKA (reference sequence). The CDR3 loop reads CSAFMDTQYL. The CDR3 DNA follows: TGCAGTGCCTTCATGGATACGCAGTATTTA.

At least ten counts were recorded for this clonotype. This sequence joins TRBV2 and TRBJ2-7; TRBD1 agrees at 7 bases. The junction had 4 bases not matched to a gene; V was cut back by 7 bases and J by 4 bases. Germline V gene lookup returns CDR1 SNHLY and CDR2 FYNNEI. The CDR3 runs 12 residues. CDR3 coding DNA: TGTGCCAGCAAATCGGGACAGTACGAGCAGTACTTC. Translated, it gives CASKSGQYEQYF. The variable domain in full, with the rest retrieved from reference TRBV2 and TRBJ2-7, is EPEVTQTPSHQVTQMGQEVILRCVPISNHLYFYWYRQILGQKVEFLVSFYNNEISEKSEIFDDQFSVERPDGSNFTLKIRSTKLEDSAMYFCASKSGQYEQYFGPGTRLTVT.

This clonotype was picked up one time. A much larger clone lies one base from this, so it may be a read error. The chain has TRBV20-1 and TRBJ1-5; TRBD1 matches 7 bases. The ends lost 6 bases at V and 5 bases at J; junction bases unmatched: 7. The CDR3 contains 13 residues. The germline V gene has CDR1 DFQATT and CDR2 SNEGSKA (reference sequence). The CDR3 sequence is CSAPHRGDQPQHF. DNA for the CDR3: TGCAGTGCCCCACACAGGGGCGATCAGCCCCAGCATTTT.

This chain uses TRBV19 with TRBJ1-4, with D unresolved. The CDR3 covers 14 residues. Between the trimmed V and J ends, which lost 7 bases and 5 bases, there was a span of 14 bases. Germline CDR1 LNHDA, CDR2 SQIVND (reference sequence). This CDR3 reads CASILDAKNEKLFF. CDR3 sequence (DNA): TGTGCCAGTATTCTTGACGCGAAGAATGAAAAACTGTTTTTT.

The chain employs TRBV5-1 and TRBJ1-4, with a possible D match to TRBD1 (5 bases). This CDR3 is 14 amino acids long. Germline CDR1 is SGHRS and CDR2 is YFSETQ. V dropped 2 bases and J dropped 8 bases, with 13 bases sitting between them. Here the CDR3 reads CASSLGDRCEKLFF. CDR3 coding DNA: TGCGCCAGCAGCTTAGGGGACCGTTGCGAAAAACTGTTTTTT.

This clonotype was picked up many times. This chain links TRBV4-1 with TRBJ2-1; tentative D call: TRBD2 (6 bases). This CDR3 is 16 amino acids long. Germline V CDR1 and CDR2: MGHRA, YSYEKL. Trimming cost V 0 bases and J 9 bases, with 18 bases left between them. The CDR3 coding sequence is TGCGCCAGCAGCCAAGATGGGACGGGAGTCGTCCTTGAGCAGTTCTTC. Its translation is CASSQDGTGVVLEQFF.

This clonotype appeared many times. V gene TRBV19 combines with J gene TRBJ2-1, with a possible D match to TRBD2 (5 bases). The CDR3 sequence is 16 residues long. Trimming left V 1 base short and J 4 bases short, with 14 bases between. Germline CDR1 LNHDA, CDR2 SQIVND (reference sequence). CDR3 loop: CASSIAAEVFYNEQFF. CDR3 sequence (DNA): TGTGCCAGTAGTATAGCAGCGGAAGTTTTTTACAATGAGCAGTTCTTC.

There are many counts of this clonotype. This chain connects TRBV20-1 to TRBJ2-1, with 8 positions matching TRBD2. Germline-derived CDR1 and CDR2 are DFQATT and SNEGSKA (reference sequence). The CDR3 is 13 residues long. V shed 5 bases, J shed 3 bases, and the junction held 3 bases outside the gene matches. The CDR3 nucleotides are TGCAGTGCTTTTAGCGGGATCTACAATGAGCAGTTCTTC. Translating it yields CSAFSGIYNEQFF.

There are many counts of this clonotype. The chain has TRBV12-3 or TRBV12-4 and TRBJ2-2, with a possible D match to TRBD2 (5 bases). The V end was cut by 3 bases, the J end by 3 bases, with 8 bases between. This CDR3 contains 14 residues. The CDR3 DNA follows: TGTGCCAGCAGTTTCCTAGCCGACACCGGGGAGCTGTTTTTT. It is translated as CASSFLADTGELFF.

This clonotype was picked up many times. The V call is TRBV2, the J call TRBJ1-2, with TRBD1 as a possible D gene (5 bases). The germline V and J ends were trimmed by 11 bases and 5 bases, with 12 bases remaining between them. The CDR3 contains 11 residues. CDR1 is SNHLY, CDR2 FYNNEI, per germline. Here the CDR3 reads CASGRDYGYTF. The CDR3 coding sequence is TGTGCCTCCGGCAGGGATTATGGCTACACCTTC.

This clonotype came up a few times. CDR3 sequence: CASTGHHNYGYTF. In DNA form, the CDR3 reads TGTGCCAGTACGGGACACCATAACTATGGCTACACCTTC. The rearrangement links TRBV19 to TRBJ1-2, with D possibly being TRBD1 (6 bases). The CDR3 loop spans 13 amino acids. V was clipped by 7 bases and J by 1 base, with 10 bases between them. Germline V gives CDR1 LNHDA, CDR2 SQIVND (reference sequence).

This clonotype was observed at least ten times. This chain links TRBV20-1 with TRBJ2-5, with 9 bases identical to TRBD1. Germline V gives CDR1 DFQATT, CDR2 SNEGSKA (reference sequence). V was pared by 0 bases and J by 9 bases, with 8 bases of the junction left unmatched. This CDR3 is built from 14 residues. The CDR3 region is CSARDGQGRRAQYF. CDR3 nucleotide sequence: TGCAGTGCTAGAGACGGACAGGGGAGGAGGGCCCAGTACTTC.

Of note for this clonotype: With a much larger clone just one base away, this may be a read error. The chain links TRBV24-1 to TRBJ2-1; D not resolved. Germline V CDR1 and CDR2: KGHDR, SFDVKD. The CDR3 contains 16 residues. CDR3 residues: CPTSDQDISSYNEQFF. CDR3 nucleotide sequence: TGTCCCACCAGTGACCAAGACATTTCCTCCTACAATGAGCAGTTCTTC.

This clonotype has at least ten counts. V is TRBV5-1 and J is TRBJ2-3; 11 bases fit TRBD2. Germline V gene data show CDR1 as SGHRS and CDR2 as YFSETQ. The CDR3 totals 15 residues. J gave up 7 bases and V 4 bases, and 8 bases lay outside the gene matches. CDR3 amino acids: CASSRLAGGVNTQYF. CDR3 DNA: TGCGCCAGCAGCCGTTTAGCGGGGGGGGTTAATACGCAGTATTTT.

This clonotype has a count of ten or more. This chain joins TRBV20-1 and TRBJ2-2, with 8 bases matching TRBD2. The CDR3 runs 16 residues. Germline trimming cut 6 bases from V and 4 bases from J; bases unmatched to any gene: 13. CDR1 is DFQATT and CDR2 is SNEGSKA in the germline V gene (reference sequence). The CDR3 DNA reads as TGCAGTGCCCGGGCCAGCGGGAGAGGTGGCACCGGGGAGCTGTTTTTT. The encoded protein is CSARASGRGGTGELFF.

This clonotype was counted many times. In nucleotides, the CDR3 is TGTGCCAGCAGTTTCACACCGGGACAGACTTACGAGCAGTACTTC. Encoded protein: CASSFTPGQTYEQYF. The gene calls are TRBV27 and TRBJ2-7; 7 bases fit TRBD1. V lost 3 bases, J lost 4 bases, and 9 bases stayed unmatched. This CDR3 is built from 15 residues. Germline V gene sequence: CDR1 MNHEY, CDR2 SMNVEV (reference sequence).

The table lists this clonotype with a few counts. The chain recombines TRBV11-2 with TRBJ1-6, with no clear D. CDR1 and CDR2 (germline): SGHAT, FQNNGV. Trimming pared 0 bases from V and 0 bases from J, leaving 15 bases between. CDR3 size: 19 residues. The CDR3: CASSLEVVGVSSYNSPLHF. DNA of the CDR3: TGTGCCAGCAGCTTAGAAGTGGTTGGGGTGAGCTCCTATAATTCACCCCTCCACTTT.

This clonotype was found many times. This chain joins TRBV9 and TRBJ2-2; no clear D. This CDR3 spans 13 amino acids. CDR1 is SGDLS, CDR2 YYNGEE, per germline. V dropped 3 bases and J dropped 1 base, with 4 bases sitting between them. The CDR3 DNA reads as TGTGCCAGCAGCGGACAGAACACCGGGGAGCTGTTTTTT. It translates to CASSGQNTGELFF.

This clonotype was found many times. This sequence joins TRBV20-1 and TRBJ2-1, with 9 bases aligning to TRBD1. V lost 7 bases and J lost 6; bases outside the gene matches: 10. Germline V gives CDR1 DFQATT, CDR2 SNEGSKA (reference sequence). This CDR3 contains 14 residues. The CDR3 reads CSGPSGTGTNEQFF. Here the CDR3 DNA reads TGCAGTGGCCCTTCCGGGACAGGGACCAATGAGCAGTTCTTC.

This clonotype was observed a handful of times. The rearrangement joins TRBV14 to TRBJ2-7; D unresolved. V dropped 4 bases and J dropped 4 bases, with 17 bases sitting between them. CDR1 is SGHDN and CDR2 is FVKESK in the germline V gene. This CDR3 contains 15 residues. CDR3: CASSPRTDPAYEQYF. The CDR3 DNA reads as TGTGCCAGCAGCCCGCGGACGGATCCCGCGTACGAGCAGTACTTC.

A word on this clonotype: This may be a read error: a much more frequent sequence differs by one nucleotide. This sequence joins TRBV7-9 and TRBJ2-5; TRBD2 matches at 7 bases. The CDR3 length is 14 residues. Germline values: CDR1 SEHNR, CDR2 FQNEAQ (reference sequence). The CDR3 here is CASSATSVQETQSF. CDR3 DNA sequence: TGTGCCAGCAGCGCCACTAGCGTACAAGAGACCCAGTCCTTC.